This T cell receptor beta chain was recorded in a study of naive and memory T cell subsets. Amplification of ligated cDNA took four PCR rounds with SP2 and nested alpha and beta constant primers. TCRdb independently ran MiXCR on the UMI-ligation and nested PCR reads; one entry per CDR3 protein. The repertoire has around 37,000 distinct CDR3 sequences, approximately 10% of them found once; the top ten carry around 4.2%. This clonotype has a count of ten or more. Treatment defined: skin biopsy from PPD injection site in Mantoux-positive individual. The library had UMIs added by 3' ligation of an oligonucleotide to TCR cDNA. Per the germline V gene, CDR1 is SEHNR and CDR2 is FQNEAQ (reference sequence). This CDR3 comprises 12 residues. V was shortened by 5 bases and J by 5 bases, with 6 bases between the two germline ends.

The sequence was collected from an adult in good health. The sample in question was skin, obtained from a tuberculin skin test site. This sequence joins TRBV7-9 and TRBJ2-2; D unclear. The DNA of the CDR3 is TGTGCCAGCAGCATAGATACCGGGGAGCTGTTTTTT. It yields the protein CASSIDTGELFF. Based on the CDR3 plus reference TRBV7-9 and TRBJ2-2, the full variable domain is DTGVSQNPRHKITKRGQNVTFRCDPISEHNRLYWYRQTLGQGPEFLTYFQNEAQLEKSRLLSDRFSAERPKGSFSTLEIQRTEQGDSAMYLCASSIDTGELFFGEGSRLTVL.